The clone carrying this T cell receptor (beta chain) has just a few counts. These data come from a study of blood T cell repertoires in COVID-19. CDR3 length: 13 amino acids. CDR1 is MGHDK, CDR2 SYGVNS, per germline. V gave up 6 bases and J gave up 4 bases; unmatched junction bases: 4. TCRdb's copy holds only in-frame clones and misses some; the assay was immunoSEQ multiplex PCR. The sample includes around 70,000 clones, about 86% of them seen just once. This sequence originates from a man in his forties or fifties with acute or convalescent COVID-19. Specimen: peripheral blood. The rearrangement joins TRBV25-1 to TRBJ1-2, with 8 bases matching TRBD1. CDR3 protein: CASRPTGAYGYTF. DNA of the CDR3: TGTGCCAGCAGACCGACAGGGGCCTATGGCTACACCTTC.